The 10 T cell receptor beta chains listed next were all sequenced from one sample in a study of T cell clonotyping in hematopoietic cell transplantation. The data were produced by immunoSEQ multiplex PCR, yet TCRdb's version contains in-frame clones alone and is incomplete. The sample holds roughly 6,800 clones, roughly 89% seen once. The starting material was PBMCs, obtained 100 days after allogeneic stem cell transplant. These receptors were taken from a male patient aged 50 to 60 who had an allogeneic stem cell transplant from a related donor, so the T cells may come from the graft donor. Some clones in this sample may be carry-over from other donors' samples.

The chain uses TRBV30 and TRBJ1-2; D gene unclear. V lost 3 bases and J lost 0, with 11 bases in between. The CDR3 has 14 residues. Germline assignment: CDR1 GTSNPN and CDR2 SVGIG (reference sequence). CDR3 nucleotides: TGTGCCTGGAGCCCCCCGGGTACTAACTATGGCTACACCTTC. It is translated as CAWSPPGTNYGYTF.

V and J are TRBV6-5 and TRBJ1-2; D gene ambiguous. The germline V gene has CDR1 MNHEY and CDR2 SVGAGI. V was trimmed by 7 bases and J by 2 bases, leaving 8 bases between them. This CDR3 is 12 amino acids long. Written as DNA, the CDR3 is TGTGCCAGCACCCGTCCCAACTATGGCTACACCTTC. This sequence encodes CASTRPNYGYTF.

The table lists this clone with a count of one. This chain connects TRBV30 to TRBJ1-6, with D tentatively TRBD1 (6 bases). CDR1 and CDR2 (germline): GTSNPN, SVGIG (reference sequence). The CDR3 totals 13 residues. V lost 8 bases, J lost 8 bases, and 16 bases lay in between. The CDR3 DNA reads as TGTGCCCGGGGGGCAGGGCAGGATTCACCCCTCCACTTT. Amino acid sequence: CARGAGQDSPLHF.

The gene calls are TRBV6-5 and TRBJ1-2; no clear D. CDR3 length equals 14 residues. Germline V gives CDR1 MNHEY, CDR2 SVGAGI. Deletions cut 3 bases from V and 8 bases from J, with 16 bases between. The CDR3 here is CASSYRTGPLGYTF. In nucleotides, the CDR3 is TGTGCCAGCAGTTATAGGACGGGCCCTTTGGGCTACACCTTC.

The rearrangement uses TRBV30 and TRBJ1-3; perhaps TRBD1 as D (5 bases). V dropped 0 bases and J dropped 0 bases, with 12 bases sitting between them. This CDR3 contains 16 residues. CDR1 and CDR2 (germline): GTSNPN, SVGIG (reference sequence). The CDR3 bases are TGTGCCTGGAGTGTATACGGGACTTCCTCTGGAAACACCATATATTTT. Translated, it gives CAWSVYGTSSGNTIYF.

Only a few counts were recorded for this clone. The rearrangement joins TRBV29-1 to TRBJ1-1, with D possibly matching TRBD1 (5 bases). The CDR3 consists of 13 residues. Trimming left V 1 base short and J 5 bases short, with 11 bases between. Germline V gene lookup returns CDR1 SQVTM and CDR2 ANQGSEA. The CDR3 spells CSVEGRVRTEAFF. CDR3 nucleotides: TGCAGCGTTGAAGGCAGGGTTAGGACTGAAGCTTTCTTT.

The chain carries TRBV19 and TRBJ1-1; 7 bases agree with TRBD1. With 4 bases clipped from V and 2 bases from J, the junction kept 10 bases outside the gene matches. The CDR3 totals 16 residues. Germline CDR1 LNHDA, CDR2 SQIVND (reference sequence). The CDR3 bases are TGTGCCAGTAGTAAGGGGAGACAGGGAGGAAACACTGAAGCTTTCTTT. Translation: CASSKGRQGGNTEAFF.

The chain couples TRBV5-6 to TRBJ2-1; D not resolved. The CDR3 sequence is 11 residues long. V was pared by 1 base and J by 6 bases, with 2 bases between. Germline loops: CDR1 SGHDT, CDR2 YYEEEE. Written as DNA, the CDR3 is TGTGCCAGCAGCTTGTCCAATGAGCAGTTCTTC. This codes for CASSLSNEQFF.

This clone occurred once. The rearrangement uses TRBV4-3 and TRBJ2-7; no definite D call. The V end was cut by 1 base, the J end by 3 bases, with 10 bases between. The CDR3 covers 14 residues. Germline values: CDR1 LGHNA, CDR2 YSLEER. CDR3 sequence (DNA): TGCGCCAGCAGCCAAGGACGTTCTGGCTACGAGCAGTACTTC. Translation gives CASSQGRSGYEQYF.

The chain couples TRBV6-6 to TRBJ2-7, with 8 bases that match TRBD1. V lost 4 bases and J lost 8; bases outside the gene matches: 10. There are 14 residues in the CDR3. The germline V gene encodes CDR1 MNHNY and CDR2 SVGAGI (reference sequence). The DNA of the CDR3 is TGTGCCAGCAGTTTGCAGGGGGCTTACTCCAAGCAGTACTTC. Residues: CASSLQGAYSKQYF.